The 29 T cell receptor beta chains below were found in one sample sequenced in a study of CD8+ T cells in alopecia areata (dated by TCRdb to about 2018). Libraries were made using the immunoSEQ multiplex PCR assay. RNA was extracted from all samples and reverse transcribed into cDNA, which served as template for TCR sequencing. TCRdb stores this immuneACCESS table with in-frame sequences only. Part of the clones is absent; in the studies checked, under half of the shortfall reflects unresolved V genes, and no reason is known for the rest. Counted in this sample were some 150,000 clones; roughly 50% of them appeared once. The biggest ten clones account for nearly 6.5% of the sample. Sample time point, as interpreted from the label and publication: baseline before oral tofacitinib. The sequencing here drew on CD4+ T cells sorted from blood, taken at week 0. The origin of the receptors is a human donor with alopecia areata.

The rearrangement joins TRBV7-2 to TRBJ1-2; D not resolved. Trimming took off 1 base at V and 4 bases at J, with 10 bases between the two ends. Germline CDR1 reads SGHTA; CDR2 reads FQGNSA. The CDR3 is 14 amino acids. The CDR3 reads CASSLGRGGYGYTF. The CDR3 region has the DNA TGTGCCAGCAGCTTAGGACGGGGAGGCTATGGCTACACCTTC.

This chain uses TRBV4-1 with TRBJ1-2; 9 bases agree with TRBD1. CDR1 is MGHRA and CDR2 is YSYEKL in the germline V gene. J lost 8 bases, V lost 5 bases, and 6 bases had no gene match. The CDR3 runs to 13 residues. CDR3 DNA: TGCGCCAGCAGCAATACAGGGGGCCGGGGCTACACCTTC. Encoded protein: CASSNTGGRGYTF.

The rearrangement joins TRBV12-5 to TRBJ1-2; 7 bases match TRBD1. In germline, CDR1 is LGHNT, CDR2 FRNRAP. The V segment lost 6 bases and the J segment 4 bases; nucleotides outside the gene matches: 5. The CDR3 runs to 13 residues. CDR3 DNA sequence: TGTGCTAGTGGACGGACAGGAACCTATGGCTACACCTTC. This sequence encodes CASGRTGTYGYTF.

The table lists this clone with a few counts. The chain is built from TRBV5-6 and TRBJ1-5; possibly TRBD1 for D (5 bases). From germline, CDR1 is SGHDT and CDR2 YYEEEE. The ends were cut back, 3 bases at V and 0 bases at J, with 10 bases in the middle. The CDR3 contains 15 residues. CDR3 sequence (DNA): TGTGCCAGCAGCTCCCAGGGACTTAGCAATCAGCCCCAGCATTTT. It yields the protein CASSSQGLSNQPQHF.

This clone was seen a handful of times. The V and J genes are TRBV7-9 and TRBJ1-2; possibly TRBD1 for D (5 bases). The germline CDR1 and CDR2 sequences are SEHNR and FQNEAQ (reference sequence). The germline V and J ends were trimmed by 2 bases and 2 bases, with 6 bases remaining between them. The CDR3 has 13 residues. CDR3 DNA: TGTGCCAGCAGCTTACAGGGAAACTATGGCTACACCTTC. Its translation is CASSLQGNYGYTF.

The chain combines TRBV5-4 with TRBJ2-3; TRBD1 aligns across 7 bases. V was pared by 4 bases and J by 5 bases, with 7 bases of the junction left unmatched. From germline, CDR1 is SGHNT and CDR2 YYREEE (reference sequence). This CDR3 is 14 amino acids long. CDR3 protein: CASSPDRAEDTQYF. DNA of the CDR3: TGTGCCAGCAGCCCAGACAGGGCGGAAGATACGCAGTATTTT.

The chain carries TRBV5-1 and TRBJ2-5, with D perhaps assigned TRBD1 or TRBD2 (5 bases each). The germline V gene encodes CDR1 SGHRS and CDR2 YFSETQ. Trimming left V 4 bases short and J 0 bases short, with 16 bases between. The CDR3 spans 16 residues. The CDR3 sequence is CASSPTLGRYQETQYF. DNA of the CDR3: TGCGCCAGCAGCCCTACTCTGGGACGGTACCAAGAGACCCAGTACTTC.

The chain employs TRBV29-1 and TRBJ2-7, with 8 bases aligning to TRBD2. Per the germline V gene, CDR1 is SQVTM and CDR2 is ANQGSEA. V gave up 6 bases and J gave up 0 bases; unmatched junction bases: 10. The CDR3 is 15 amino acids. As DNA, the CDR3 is TGCAGCGTCAGCCAGGGACTAGGGGGCTCCTACGAGCAGTACTTC. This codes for CSVSQGLGGSYEQYF.

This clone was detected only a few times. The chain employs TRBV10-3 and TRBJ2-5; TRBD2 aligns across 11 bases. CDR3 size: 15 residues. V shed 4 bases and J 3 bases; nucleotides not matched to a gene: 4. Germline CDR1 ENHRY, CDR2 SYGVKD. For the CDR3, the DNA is TGTGCCATCAGTGCCCGTAGCGGGGGGGAAGAGACCCAGTACTTC. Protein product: CAISARSGGEETQYF.

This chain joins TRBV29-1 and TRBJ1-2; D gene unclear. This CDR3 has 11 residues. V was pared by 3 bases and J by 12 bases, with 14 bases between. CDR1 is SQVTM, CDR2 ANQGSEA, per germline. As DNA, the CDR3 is TGCAGCGTTGATGGTACGCTCGGGGACACCTTC. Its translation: CSVDGTLGDTF.

DNA of the CDR3: TGCGCCAGCAGCCAAGGCCACGCGGGGGAGACCCAGTACTTC. Translating gives CASSQGHAGETQYF. This chain joins TRBV4-3 and TRBJ2-5, with D possibly being TRBD2 (6 bases). The germline V gene has CDR1 LGHNA and CDR2 YSLEER. V was clipped by 1 base and J by 5 bases, with 11 bases between them. CDR3 length: 14 residues.

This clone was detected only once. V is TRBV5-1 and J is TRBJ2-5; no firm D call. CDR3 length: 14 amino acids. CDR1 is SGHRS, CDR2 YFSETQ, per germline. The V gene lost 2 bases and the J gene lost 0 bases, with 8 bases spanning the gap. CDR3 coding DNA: TGCGCCAGCAGCTTCGACAATCACCAAGAGACCCAGTACTTC. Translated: CASSFDNHQETQYF.

CDR3 region: CSVRTDGYTF. The CDR3 bases are TGCAGCGTTAGGACGGATGGCTACACCTTC. The chain is built from TRBV29-1 and TRBJ1-2, with D uncertain. Germline CDR1 is SQVTM and CDR2 is ANQGSEA. This CDR3 contains 10 residues. V was cut by 5 bases and J by 6 bases, with 7 bases left in between. Supplemented by reference TRBV29-1 and TRBJ1-2, the full variable domain reads SAVISQKPSRDICQRGTSLTIQCQVDSQVTMMFWYRQQPGQSLTLIATANQGSEATYESGFVIDKFPISRPNLTFSTLTVSNMSPEDSSIYLCSVRTDGYTFGSGTRLTVV.

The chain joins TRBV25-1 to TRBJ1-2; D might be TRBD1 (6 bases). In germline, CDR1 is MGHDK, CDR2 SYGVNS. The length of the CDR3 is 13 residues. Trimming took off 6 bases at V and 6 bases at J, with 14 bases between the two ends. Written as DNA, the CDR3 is TGTGCCAGCAGCCAGCTAAGGGGGAATGGCTACACCTTC. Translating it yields CASSQLRGNGYTF.

The CDR3 DNA reads TGTGCCAGCAGTGAGGGACTTAGCAATCAGCCCCAGCATTTT. Translation: CASSEGLSNQPQHF. V and J are TRBV2 and TRBJ1-5; TRBD1 is a possible D gene (5 bases). Germline V lookup: CDR1 SNHLY, CDR2 FYNNEI. Trimming pared 3 bases from V and 0 bases from J, leaving 6 bases between. This CDR3 has 14 residues.

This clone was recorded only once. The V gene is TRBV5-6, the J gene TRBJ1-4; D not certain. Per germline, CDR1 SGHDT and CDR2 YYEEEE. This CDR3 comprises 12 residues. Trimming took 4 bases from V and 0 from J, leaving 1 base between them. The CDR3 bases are TGTGCCAGCAGCGCAACTAATGAAAAACTGTTTTTT. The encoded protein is CASSATNEKLFF.

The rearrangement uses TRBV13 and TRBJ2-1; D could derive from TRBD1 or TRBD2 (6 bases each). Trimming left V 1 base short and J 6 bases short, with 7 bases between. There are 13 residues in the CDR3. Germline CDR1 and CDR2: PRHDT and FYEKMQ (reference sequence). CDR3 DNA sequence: TGTGCCAGCAGCTTAGCGGGGGCCAATGAGCAGTTCTTC. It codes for CASSLAGANEQFF. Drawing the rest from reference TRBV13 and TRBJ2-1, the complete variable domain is AAGVIQSPRHLIKEKRETATLKCYPIPRHDTVYWYQQGPGQDPQFLISFYEKMQSDKGSIPDRFSAQQFSDYHSELNMSSLELGDSALYFCASSLAGANEQFFGPGTRLTVL.

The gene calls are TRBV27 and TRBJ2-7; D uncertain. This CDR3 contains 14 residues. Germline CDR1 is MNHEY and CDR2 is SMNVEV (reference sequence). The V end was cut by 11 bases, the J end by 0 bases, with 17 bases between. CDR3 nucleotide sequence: TGTGCCTCGGCCGAGCCTTCCCACTCCTACGAGCAGTACTTC. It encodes CASAEPSHSYEQYF.

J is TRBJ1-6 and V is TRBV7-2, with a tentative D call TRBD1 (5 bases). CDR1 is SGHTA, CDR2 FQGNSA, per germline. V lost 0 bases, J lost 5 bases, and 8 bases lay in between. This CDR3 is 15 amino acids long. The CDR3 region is CASSLAGGDNSPLHF. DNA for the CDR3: TGTGCCAGCAGCTTAGCTGGGGGTGATAATTCACCCCTCCACTTT.

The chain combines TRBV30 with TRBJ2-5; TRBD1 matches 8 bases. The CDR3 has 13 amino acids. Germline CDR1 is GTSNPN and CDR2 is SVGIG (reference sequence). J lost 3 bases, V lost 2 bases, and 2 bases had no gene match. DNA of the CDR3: TGTGCCTGGAGTCCAGGGGGCGAAGAGACCCAGTACTTC. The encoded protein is CAWSPGGEETQYF. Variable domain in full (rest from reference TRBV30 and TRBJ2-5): SQTIHQWPATLVQPVGSPLSLECTVEGTSNPNLYWYRQAAGRGLQLLFYSVGIGQISSEVPQNLSASRPQDRQFILSSKKLLLSDSGFYLCAWSPGGEETQYFGPGTRLLVL.

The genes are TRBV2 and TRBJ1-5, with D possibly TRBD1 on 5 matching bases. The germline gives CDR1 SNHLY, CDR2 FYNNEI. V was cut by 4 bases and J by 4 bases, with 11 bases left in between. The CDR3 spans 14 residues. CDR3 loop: CASSGRGWNQPQHF. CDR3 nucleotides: TGTGCCAGCAGTGGAAGGGGATGGAATCAGCCCCAGCATTTT.

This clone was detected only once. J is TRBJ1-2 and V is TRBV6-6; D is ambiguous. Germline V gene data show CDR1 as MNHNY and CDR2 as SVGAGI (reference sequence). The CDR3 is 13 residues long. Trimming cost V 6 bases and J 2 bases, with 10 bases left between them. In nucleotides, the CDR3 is TGTGCCAGCAGCCACGACGGAAACTATGGCTACACCTTC. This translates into CASSHDGNYGYTF.

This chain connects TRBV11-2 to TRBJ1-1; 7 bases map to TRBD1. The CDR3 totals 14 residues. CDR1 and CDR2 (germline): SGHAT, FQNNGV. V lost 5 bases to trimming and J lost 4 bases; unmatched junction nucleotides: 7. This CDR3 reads CASSPQGTLTEAFF. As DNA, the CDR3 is TGTGCCAGCAGCCCACAGGGGACACTCACTGAAGCTTTCTTT. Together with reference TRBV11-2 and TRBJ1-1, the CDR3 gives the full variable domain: EAGVAQSPRYKIIEKRQSVAFWCNPISGHATLYWYQQILGQGPKLLIQFQNNGVVDDSQLPKDRFSAERLKGVDSTLKIQPAKLEDSAVYLCASSPQGTLTEAFFGQGTRLTVV.

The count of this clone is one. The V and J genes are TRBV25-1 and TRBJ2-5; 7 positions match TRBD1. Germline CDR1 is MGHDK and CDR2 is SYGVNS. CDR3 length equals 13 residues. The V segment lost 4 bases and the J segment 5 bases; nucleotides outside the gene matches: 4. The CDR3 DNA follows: TGTGCCAGCAGTGGGACAGGTTTGGAGACCCAGTACTTC. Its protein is CASSGTGLETQYF.

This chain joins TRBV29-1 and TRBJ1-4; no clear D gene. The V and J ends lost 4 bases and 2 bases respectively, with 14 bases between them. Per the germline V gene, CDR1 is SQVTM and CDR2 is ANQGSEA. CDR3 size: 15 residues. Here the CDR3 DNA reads TGCAGCGTTGCGTGGAGGAGCACCACTAATGAAAAACTGTTTTTT. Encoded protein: CSVAWRSTTNEKLFF.

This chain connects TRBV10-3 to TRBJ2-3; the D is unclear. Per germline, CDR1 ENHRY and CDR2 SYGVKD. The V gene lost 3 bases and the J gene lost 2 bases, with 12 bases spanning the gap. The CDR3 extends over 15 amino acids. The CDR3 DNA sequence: TGTGCCATCAGTGAAGGGTTGGAGCCCACAGATACGCAGTATTTT. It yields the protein CAISEGLEPTDTQYF.

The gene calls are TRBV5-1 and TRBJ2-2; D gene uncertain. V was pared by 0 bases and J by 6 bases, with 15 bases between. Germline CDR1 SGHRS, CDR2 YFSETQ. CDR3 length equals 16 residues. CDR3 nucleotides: TGCGCCAGCAGCTTGGTCACCATCGGGTTAGCCGGGGAGCTGTTTTTT. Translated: CASSLVTIGLAGELFF.

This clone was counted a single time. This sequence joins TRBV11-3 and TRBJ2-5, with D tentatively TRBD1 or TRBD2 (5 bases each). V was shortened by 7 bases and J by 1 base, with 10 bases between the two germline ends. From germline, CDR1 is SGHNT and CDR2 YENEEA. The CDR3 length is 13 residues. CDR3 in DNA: TGTGCCAGCACCCGGGGCAGCCAAGAGACCCAGTACTTC. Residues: CASTRGSQETQYF.

In DNA form, the CDR3 reads TGCGCCAGCAGCCAAGGACTAGCGGGGGCGAATGAGCAGTTCTTC. It translates to CASSQGLAGANEQFF. V and J are TRBV4-3 and TRBJ2-1; TRBD2 aligns across 12 bases. Germline CDR1 reads LGHNA; CDR2 reads YSLEER. V trimming: 1 base; J trimming: 7 bases; junction bases outside the gene matches: 2. This CDR3 spans 15 amino acids.